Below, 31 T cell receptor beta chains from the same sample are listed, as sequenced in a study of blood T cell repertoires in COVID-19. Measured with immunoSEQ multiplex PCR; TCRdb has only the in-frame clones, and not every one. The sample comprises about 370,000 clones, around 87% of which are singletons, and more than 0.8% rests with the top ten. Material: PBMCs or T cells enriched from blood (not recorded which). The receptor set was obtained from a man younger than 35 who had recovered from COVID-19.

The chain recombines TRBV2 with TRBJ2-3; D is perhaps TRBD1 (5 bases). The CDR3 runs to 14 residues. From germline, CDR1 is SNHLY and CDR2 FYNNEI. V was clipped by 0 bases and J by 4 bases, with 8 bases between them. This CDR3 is CASSEAGPPDTQYF. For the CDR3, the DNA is TGTGCCAGCAGTGAAGCGGGGCCCCCAGATACGCAGTATTTT.

The CDR3 DNA follows: TGTGCCAGCAGAAGAGAAACAGGTCTTACGTATGGCTACACCTTC. Translating it yields CASRRETGLTYGYTF. The rearrangement joins TRBV2 to TRBJ1-2; tentatively, D is TRBD1 (5 bases). Germline CDR1 SNHLY, CDR2 FYNNEI. The V and J ends lost 6 bases and 5 bases respectively, with 19 bases between them. CDR3 length equals 15 residues. Full variable domain (missing parts from reference TRBV2 and TRBJ1-2): EPEVTQTPSHQVTQMGQEVILRCVPISNHLYFYWYRQILGQKVEFLVSFYNNEISEKSEIFDDQFSVERPDGSNFTLKIRSTKLEDSAMYFCASRRETGLTYGYTFGSGTRLTVV.

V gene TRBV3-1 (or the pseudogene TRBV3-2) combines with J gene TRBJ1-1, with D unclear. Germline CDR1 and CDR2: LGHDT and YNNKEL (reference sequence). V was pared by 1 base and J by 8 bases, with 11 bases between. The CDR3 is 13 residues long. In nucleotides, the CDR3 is TGTGCCAGCAGCCAAGCTGGTTCCGGGGAAGCTTTCTTT. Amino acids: CASSQAGSGEAFF.

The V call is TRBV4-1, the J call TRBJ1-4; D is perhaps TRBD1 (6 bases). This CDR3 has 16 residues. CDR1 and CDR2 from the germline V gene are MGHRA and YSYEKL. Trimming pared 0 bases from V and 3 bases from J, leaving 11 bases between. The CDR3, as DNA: TGCGCCAGCAGCCAAGAAGGGGGTCTATCTAATGAAAAACTGTTTTTT. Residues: CASSQEGGLSNEKLFF.

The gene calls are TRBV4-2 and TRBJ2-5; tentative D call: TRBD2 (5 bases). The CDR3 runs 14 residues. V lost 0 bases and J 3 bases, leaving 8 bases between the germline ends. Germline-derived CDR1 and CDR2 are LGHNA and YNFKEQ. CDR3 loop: CASSQDAGKETQYF. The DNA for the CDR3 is TGTGCCAGCAGCCAAGATGCGGGCAAAGAGACCCAGTACTTC.

CDR3 in DNA: TGTGCCAGCTCACAAGGGACAGGGAGTAGTACGGGGCAGTACTTC. It codes for CASSQGTGSSTGQYF. V gene TRBV18 combines with J gene TRBJ2-7; 9 bases are a match to TRBD1. This CDR3 spans 15 amino acids. Germline CDR1 reads KGHSH; CDR2 reads LQKENI. Trimming cost V 4 bases and J 9 bases; bases outside gene matches: 13. Full variable domain (rest looked up from reference TRBV18 and TRBJ2-7): NAGVMQNPRHLVRRRGQEARLRCSPMKGHSHVYWYRQLPEEGLKFMVYLQKENIIDESGMPKERFSAEFPKEGPSILRIQQVVRGDSAAYFCASSQGTGSSTGQYFGPGTRLTVT.

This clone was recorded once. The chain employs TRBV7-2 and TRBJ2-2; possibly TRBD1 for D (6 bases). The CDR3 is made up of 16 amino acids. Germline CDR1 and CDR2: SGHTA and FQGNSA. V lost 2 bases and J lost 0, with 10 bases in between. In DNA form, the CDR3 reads TGTGCCAGCAGCTTATCCGGGACAACGAACACCGGGGAGCTGTTTTTT. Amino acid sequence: CASSLSGTTNTGELFF.

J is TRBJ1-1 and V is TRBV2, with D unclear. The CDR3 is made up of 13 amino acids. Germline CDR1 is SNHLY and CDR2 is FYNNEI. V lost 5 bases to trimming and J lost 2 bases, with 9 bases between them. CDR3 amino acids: CASSLTKNTEAFF. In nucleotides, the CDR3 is TGTGCCAGCAGTCTTACAAAAAACACTGAAGCTTTCTTT.

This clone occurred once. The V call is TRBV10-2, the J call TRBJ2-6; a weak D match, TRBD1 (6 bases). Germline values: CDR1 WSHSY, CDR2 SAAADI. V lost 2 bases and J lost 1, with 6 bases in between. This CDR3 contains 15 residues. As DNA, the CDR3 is TGCGCCAGCAGTGAGGGACAGTCTGGGGCCAACGTCCTGACTTTC. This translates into CASSEGQSGANVLTF.

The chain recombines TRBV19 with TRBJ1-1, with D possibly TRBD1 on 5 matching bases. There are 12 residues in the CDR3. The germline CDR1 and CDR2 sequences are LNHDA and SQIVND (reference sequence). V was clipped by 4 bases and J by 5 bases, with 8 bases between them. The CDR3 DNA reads TGTGCCAGTAGTACTCGGGGGACTGAAGCTTTCTTT. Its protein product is CASSTRGTEAFF. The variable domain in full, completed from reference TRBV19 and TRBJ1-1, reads DGGITQSPKYLFRKEGQNVTLSCEQNLNHDAMYWYRQDPGQGLRLIYYSQIVNDFQKGDIAEGYSVSREKKESFPLTVTSAQKNPTAFYLCASSTRGTEAFFGQGTRLTVV.

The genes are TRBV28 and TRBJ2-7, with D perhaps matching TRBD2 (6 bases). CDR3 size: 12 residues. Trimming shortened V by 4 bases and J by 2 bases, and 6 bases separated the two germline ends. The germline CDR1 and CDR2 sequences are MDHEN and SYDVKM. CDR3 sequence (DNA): TGTGCCAGCAGTTCTAGCGCCTACGAGCAGTACTTC. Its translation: CASSSSAYEQYF.

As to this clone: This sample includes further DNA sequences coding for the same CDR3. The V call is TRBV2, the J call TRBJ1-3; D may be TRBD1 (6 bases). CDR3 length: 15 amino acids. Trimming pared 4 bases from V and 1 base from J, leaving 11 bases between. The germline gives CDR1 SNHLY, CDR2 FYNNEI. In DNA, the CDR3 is TGTGCCAGCAGTGGTGGCCAGGGGTCTGGAAACACCATATATTTT. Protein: CASSGGQGSGNTIYF.

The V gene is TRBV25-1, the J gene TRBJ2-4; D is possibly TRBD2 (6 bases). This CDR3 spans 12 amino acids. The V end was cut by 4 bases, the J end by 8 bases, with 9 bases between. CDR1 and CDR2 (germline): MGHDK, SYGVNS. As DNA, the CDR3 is TGTGCCAGCAGTGCCGGGGAGGACATTCAGTACTTC. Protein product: CASSAGEDIQYF.

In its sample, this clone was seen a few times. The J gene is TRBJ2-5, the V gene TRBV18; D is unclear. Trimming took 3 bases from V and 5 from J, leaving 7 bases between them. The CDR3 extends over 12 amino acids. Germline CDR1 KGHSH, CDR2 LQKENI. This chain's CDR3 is CASSPQQETQYF. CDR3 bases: TGTGCCAGCTCACCCCAACAGGAGACCCAGTACTTC.

The CDR3 reads CASSEEAGIYGYTF. CDR3 in DNA: TGTGCCAGCAGTGAAGAGGCAGGGATCTATGGCTACACCTTC. The V call is TRBV6-1, the J call TRBJ1-2; tentative D call: TRBD1 (5 bases). The CDR3 runs 14 residues. V gave up 1 base and J gave up 4 bases, with 10 bases separating them. Per the germline V gene, CDR1 is MNHNS and CDR2 is SASEGT.

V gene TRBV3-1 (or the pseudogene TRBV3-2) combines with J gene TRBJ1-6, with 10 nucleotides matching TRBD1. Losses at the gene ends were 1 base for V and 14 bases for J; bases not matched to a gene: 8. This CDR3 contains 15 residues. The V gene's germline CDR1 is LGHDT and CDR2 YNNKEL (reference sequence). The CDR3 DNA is TGTGCCAGCAGCCAAGGACAGGGGGCAAGGGGGGCCCTCCACTTT. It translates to CASSQGQGARGALHF.

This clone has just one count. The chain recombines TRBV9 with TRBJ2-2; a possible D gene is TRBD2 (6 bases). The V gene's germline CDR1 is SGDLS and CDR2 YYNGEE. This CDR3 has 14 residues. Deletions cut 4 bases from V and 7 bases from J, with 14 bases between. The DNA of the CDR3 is TGTGCCAGCAGCATCCGGGACTCAGTCGGGGAGCTGTTTTTT. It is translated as CASSIRDSVGELFF.

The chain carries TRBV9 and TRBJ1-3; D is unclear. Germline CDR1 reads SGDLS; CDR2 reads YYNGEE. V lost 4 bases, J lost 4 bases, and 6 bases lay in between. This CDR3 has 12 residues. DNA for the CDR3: TGTGCCAGCAGCCAAGCCGGAAACACCATATATTTT. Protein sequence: CASSQAGNTIYF.

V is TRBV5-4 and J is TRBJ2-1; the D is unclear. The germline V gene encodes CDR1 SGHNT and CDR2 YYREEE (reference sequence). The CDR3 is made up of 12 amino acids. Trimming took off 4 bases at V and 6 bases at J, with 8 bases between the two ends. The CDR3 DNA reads TGTGCCAGCAGCGTGCCAGGCAATGAGCAGTTCTTC. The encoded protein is CASSVPGNEQFF.

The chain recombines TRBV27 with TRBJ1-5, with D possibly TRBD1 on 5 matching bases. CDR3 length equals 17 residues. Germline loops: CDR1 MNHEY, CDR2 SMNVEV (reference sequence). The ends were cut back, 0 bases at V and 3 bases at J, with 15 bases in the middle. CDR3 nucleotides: TGTGCCAGCAGTTTATCGGGAGGTAGGGGATCCAATCAGCCCCAGCATTTT. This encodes CASSLSGGRGSNQPQHF.

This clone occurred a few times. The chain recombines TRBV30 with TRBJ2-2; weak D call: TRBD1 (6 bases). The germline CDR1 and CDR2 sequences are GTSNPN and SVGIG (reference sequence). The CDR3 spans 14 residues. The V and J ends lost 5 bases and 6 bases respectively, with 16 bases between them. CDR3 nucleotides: TGTGCCTGGGGGACACAGGCAATAGCCGGGGAGCTGTTTTTT. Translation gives CAWGTQAIAGELFF.

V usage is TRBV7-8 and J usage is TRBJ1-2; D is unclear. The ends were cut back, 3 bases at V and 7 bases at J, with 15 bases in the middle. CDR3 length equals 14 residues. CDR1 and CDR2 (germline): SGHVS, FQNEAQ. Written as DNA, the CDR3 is TGTGCCAGCAGCTTCGATCTAGGTCGGGGTGGCTACACCTTC. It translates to CASSFDLGRGGYTF. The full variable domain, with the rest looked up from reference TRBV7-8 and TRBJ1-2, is GAGVSQSPRYKVAKRGQDVALRCDPISGHVSLFWYQQALGQGPEFLTYFQNEAQLDKSGLPSDRFFAERPEGSVSTLKIQRTQQEDSAVYLCASSFDLGRGGYTFGSGTRLTVV.

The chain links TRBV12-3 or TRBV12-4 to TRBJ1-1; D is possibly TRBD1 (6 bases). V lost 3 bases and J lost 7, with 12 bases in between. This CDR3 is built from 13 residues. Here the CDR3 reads CASSLTGRYEAFF. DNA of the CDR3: TGTGCCAGCAGTTTGACAGGACGGTATGAAGCTTTCTTT.

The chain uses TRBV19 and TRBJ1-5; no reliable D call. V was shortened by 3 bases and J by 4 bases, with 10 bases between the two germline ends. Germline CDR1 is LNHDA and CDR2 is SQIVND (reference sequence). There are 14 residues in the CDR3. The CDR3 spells CASSIRFGNQPQHF. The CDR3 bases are TGTGCCAGTAGTATTCGATTCGGGAATCAGCCCCAGCATTTT.

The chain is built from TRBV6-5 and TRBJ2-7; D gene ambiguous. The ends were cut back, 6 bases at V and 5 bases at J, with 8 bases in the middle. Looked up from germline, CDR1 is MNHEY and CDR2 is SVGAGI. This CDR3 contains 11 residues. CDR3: CASSLLNEQYF. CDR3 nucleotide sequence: TGTGCCAGCAGCCTCCTAAACGAGCAGTACTTC.

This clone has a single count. The CDR3 sequence is CASRAGGNTEAFF. CDR3 DNA: TGTGCCAGCAGGGCGGGGGGGAACACTGAAGCTTTCTTT. The chain carries TRBV6-5 and TRBJ1-1; tentatively, D is TRBD1 (5 bases). With 6 bases removed from V and 1 base from J, the gap between germline ends came to 9 bases. CDR3 length: 13 amino acids. Germline V CDR1 and CDR2: MNHEY, SVGAGI.

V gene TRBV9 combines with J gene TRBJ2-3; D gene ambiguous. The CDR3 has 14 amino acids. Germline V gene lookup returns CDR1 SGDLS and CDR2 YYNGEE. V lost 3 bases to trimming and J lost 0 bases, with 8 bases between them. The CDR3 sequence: CASSGGMSTDTQYF. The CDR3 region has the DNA TGTGCCAGCAGCGGAGGAATGAGCACAGATACGCAGTATTTT.

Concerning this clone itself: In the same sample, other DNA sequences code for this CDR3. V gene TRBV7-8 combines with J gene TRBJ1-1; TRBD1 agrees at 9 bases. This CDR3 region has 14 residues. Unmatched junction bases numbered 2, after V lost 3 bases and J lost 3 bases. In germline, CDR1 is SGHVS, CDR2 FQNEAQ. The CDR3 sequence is CASSFRDRDTEAFF. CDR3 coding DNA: TGTGCCAGCAGCTTTAGGGACAGGGACACTGAAGCTTTCTTT.

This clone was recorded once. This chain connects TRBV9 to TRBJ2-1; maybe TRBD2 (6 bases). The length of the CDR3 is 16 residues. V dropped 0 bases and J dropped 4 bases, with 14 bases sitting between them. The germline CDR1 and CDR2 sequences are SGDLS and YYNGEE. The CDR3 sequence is CASSVESQRVYNEQFF. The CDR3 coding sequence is TGTGCCAGCAGCGTAGAATCCCAGCGGGTTTACAATGAGCAGTTCTTC.

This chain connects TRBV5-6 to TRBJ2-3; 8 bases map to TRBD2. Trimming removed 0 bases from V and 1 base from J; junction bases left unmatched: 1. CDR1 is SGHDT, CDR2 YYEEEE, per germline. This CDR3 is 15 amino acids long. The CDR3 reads CASSLGAGGTDTQYF. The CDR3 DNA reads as TGTGCCAGCAGCTTGGGAGCGGGGGGCACAGATACGCAGTATTTT.

The chain's CDR3 is CASSRNLTPQGVHYYEQYF. CDR3 coding DNA: TGTGCCAGCAGCAGGAATTTAACTCCACAGGGAGTACACTACTACGAGCAGTACTTC. The chain uses TRBV7-3 and TRBJ2-7, with D possibly TRBD1 on 6 matching bases. The V gene's germline CDR1 is SGHTA and CDR2 FQGTGA. The CDR3 extends over 19 amino acids. Trimming removed 5 bases from V and 3 bases from J, with 29 bases in between.